The 31 T cell receptor beta chains reported below all come from one sample, sequenced in a study of naive and memory T cell subsets. Both TRBC1 and TRBC2 were covered by a beta constant-region primer of two equimolar oligonucleotides. TCRdb fed the UMI-ligation and nested PCR reads into MiXCR, producing one record per CDR3 protein. The sample contains about 85,000 distinct CDR3 sequences, less than 15% of which appear only once. The sequenced material came from central memory CD4+ T cells from blood. These receptors were obtained from a human donor in good health.

This clonotype was detected a few times. The V and J genes are TRBV6-2 or TRBV6-3 and TRBJ2-1; D ambiguous. Germline CDR1 MNHEY, CDR2 SVGEGT. The CDR3 loop spans 14 amino acids. Trimming pared 0 bases from V and 6 bases from J, leaving 9 bases between. CDR3 nucleotide sequence: TGTGCCAGCAGTTACTCCCCCCGGACCAATGAGCAGTTCTTC. Its protein product is CASSYSPRTNEQFF.

V gene TRBV2 combines with J gene TRBJ2-7; TRBD2 agrees at 14 bases. The CDR3 covers 18 residues. Germline V gives CDR1 SNHLY, CDR2 FYNNEI. Trimming at V came to 7 bases and at J to 3 bases, leaving 14 bases not matched to a gene. CDR3 sequence reads: CASIPGLAGARYIYEQYF. In DNA, the CDR3 is TGTGCCAGCATTCCGGGACTAGCGGGAGCCCGTTATATCTACGAGCAGTACTTC.

This clonotype was seen repeatedly, ten times or more. The chain joins TRBV3-1 to TRBJ2-3; the D is unclear. Germline V lookup: CDR1 LGHDT, CDR2 YNNKEL (reference sequence). The CDR3 runs to 14 residues. Deletions cut 4 bases from V and 2 bases from J, with 10 bases between. CDR3 DNA sequence: TGTGCCAGCAGCCCAACTACCTACACAGATACGCAGTATTTT. It yields the protein CASSPTTYTDTQYF.

This clonotype was counted ten times or more. The V and J genes are TRBV7-9 and TRBJ1-4; the D is unclear. The V end lost 10 bases, the J end lost 0 bases, and 12 bases lay between the germline ends. The CDR3 has 14 residues. Germline V CDR1 and CDR2: SEHNR, FQNEAQ (reference sequence). CDR3 region: CATPDGSTNEKLFF. CDR3 bases: TGTGCCACCCCGGACGGATCAACTAATGAAAAACTGTTTTTT. The full variable domain, its missing parts supplied by reference TRBV7-9 and TRBJ1-4, is DTGVSQNPRHKITKRGQNVTFRCDPISEHNRLYWYRQTLGQGPEFLTYFQNEAQLEKSRLLSDRFSAERPKGSFSTLEIQRTEQGDSAMYLCATPDGSTNEKLFFGSGTQLSVL.

This clonotype came up many times. This chain uses TRBV5-1 with TRBJ2-3; D gene uncertain. This CDR3 spans 16 amino acids. V gave up 1 base and J gave up 0 bases, with 12 bases separating them. Germline lookup yields CDR1 SGHRS and CDR2 YFSETQ. CDR3 DNA: TGCGCCAGCAGCTTGTCCGGCGGATCTAGCACAGATACGCAGTATTTT. This codes for CASSLSGGSSTDTQYF.

This chain joins TRBV12-5 and TRBJ2-2, with D maybe TRBD2 (5 bases). V shed 4 bases and J shed 3 bases, with 18 bases lying between them. The germline CDR1 and CDR2 sequences are LGHNT and FRNRAP. The CDR3 consists of 17 residues. CDR3 amino acids: CASGSPLREPYTGELFF. CDR3 sequence (DNA): TGTGCTAGTGGTTCCCCCTTGAGGGAGCCCTACACCGGGGAGCTGTTTTTT.

This clonotype was seen many times. The chain carries TRBV29-1 and TRBJ2-7; D unclear. This CDR3 region has 13 residues. V lost 6 bases to trimming and J lost 4 bases, with 16 bases between them. Germline V CDR1 and CDR2: SQVTM, ANQGSEA. The CDR3, as DNA: TGCAGCGTAGGAACCCAGCTAGGTTACGAGCAGTACTTC. It is translated as CSVGTQLGYEQYF.

The sample holds many counts of this clonotype. This sequence joins TRBV12-3 or TRBV12-4 and TRBJ2-4; possible D gene TRBD1, 6 bases. CDR3 length: 19 amino acids. Trimming removed 5 bases from V and 5 bases from J, with 28 bases in between. CDR3 residues: CASSPPRGWSVGQENIQYF. DNA for the CDR3: TGTGCCAGCAGTCCCCCCAGGGGATGGAGTGTAGGGCAAGAAAACATTCAGTACTTC.

In this sample, this clonotype turned up a few times. V is TRBV4-1 and J is TRBJ2-3; D is unclear. The V gene's germline CDR1 is MGHRA and CDR2 YSYEKL. V shed 4 bases and J shed 8 bases, with 10 bases lying between them. There are 12 residues in the CDR3. CDR3 residues: CASSPPAGTQYF. CDR3 nucleotide sequence: TGCGCCAGCAGCCCGCCGGCAGGTACGCAGTATTTT.

This clonotype was picked up many times. The gene calls are TRBV29-1 and TRBJ2-6; 7 nucleotides align to TRBD1. CDR3 length: 13 residues. Germline V gene sequence: CDR1 SQVTM, CDR2 ANQGSEA. V lost 2 bases, J lost 9 bases, and 4 bases stayed unmatched. Here the CDR3 DNA reads TGCAGCGTTGAAACACAGGGGCGCAACGTCCTGACTTTC. This codes for CSVETQGRNVLTF.

This clonotype was recorded a few times. The chain joins TRBV5-1 to TRBJ2-3; D might be TRBD2 (6 bases). The CDR3 loop spans 15 amino acids. Germline values: CDR1 SGHRS, CDR2 YFSETQ. Trimming stripped 5 bases from V and 4 bases from J, with 17 bases between. This CDR3 reads CASSEEGFSSDTQYF. Here the CDR3 DNA reads TGCGCCAGCAGTGAGGAGGGTTTCAGTTCAGATACGCAGTATTTT.

This clonotype was observed many times. The rearrangement joins TRBV4-1 to TRBJ2-7; D not certain. The germline V gene encodes CDR1 MGHRA and CDR2 YSYEKL. CDR3 size: 14 residues. V gave up 6 bases and J gave up 12 bases, with 24 bases separating them. The CDR3 nucleotides are TGCGCCAGCAGTCAACTGCCCCTATCGAAGTATCGGTACTTC. This translates into CASSQLPLSKYRYF.

The rearrangement joins TRBV10-3 to TRBJ1-1; D call uncertain. CDR1 and CDR2 from the germline V gene are ENHRY and SYGVKD. The CDR3 has 13 residues. The V end lost 7 bases, the J end lost 1 base, and 10 bases lay between the germline ends. Written as DNA, the CDR3 is TGTGCCATCAAGGCTGGCGGGAACACTGAAGCTTTCTTT. Residues: CAIKAGGNTEAFF.

This clonotype was counted a few times. This may come from a read error, since a much larger clone is one base off. Written as DNA, the CDR3 is TGTGCCAGCAGCTCCGTTGGGACCGGGGAGCTGTTTTTT. Its protein is CASSSVGTGELFF. The chain employs TRBV7-8 and TRBJ2-2; no clear D gene. The CDR3 is 13 residues long. The germline V gene encodes CDR1 SGHVS and CDR2 FQNEAQ. Trimming shortened V by 4 bases and J by 5 bases, and 8 bases separated the two germline ends. The entire variable domain, with the rest obtained from reference TRBV7-8 and TRBJ2-2, is as follows: GAGVSQSPRYKVAKRGQDVALRCDPISGHVSLFWYQQALGQGPEFLTYFQNEAQLDKSGLPSDRFFAERPEGSVSTLKIQRTQQEDSAVYLCASSSVGTGELFFGEGSRLTVL.

This clonotype has a count of ten or more. The rearrangement links TRBV6-2 or TRBV6-3 to TRBJ2-2; D gene ambiguous. Trimming took 6 bases from V and 5 from J, leaving 4 bases between them. The CDR3 loop spans 11 amino acids. In germline, CDR1 is MNHEY, CDR2 SVGEGT. The CDR3 sequence is CASRETGELFF. The CDR3 DNA reads as TGTGCCAGCAGGGAAACCGGGGAGCTGTTTTTT.

The sample holds a few counts of this clonotype. The V gene is TRBV24-1, the J gene TRBJ2-5; 8 nucleotides align to TRBD1. The CDR3 runs 15 residues. CDR1 and CDR2 (germline): KGHDR, SFDVKD. V was pared by 4 bases and J by 5 bases, with 8 bases of the junction left unmatched. The CDR3 here is CATSDSRTGMETQYF. Here the CDR3 DNA reads TGTGCCACCAGTGACTCCAGGACAGGGATGGAGACCCAGTACTTC.

This clonotype has ten or more counts. CDR3 protein: CASSYLRESSYNEQFF. CDR3 bases: TGTGCCAGCAGTTACTTGCGGGAGTCCTCCTACAATGAGCAGTTCTTC. The J gene is TRBJ2-1, the V gene TRBV6-2 or TRBV6-3; TRBD2 agrees at 7 bases. The germline gives CDR1 MNHEY, CDR2 SVGEGT. Trimming cost V 1 base and J 0 bases; bases outside gene matches: 3. There are 16 residues in the CDR3.

This clonotype was seen a handful of times. The chain is built from TRBV20-1 and TRBJ2-5; the match to TRBD2 covers 12 bases. CDR1 DFQATT and CDR2 SNEGSKA come from the germline V gene (reference sequence). The CDR3 has 18 residues. The V and J ends lost 0 bases and 4 bases, in that order; junction bases with no gene match: 12. The CDR3 nucleotides are TGCAGTGCTAGAGATTTTCTCTCCGGACTAGCGGGACGAGAGACCCAGTACTTC. This sequence encodes CSARDFLSGLAGRETQYF.

The chain combines TRBV3-1 with TRBJ2-7; D unresolved. V shed 0 bases and J shed 7 bases, with 7 bases lying between them. The CDR3 extends over 12 amino acids. CDR1 is LGHDT and CDR2 is YNNKEL in the germline V gene (reference sequence). The CDR3 here is CASSQEGREQYF. The CDR3 DNA follows: TGTGCCAGCAGCCAAGAAGGGCGGGAGCAGTACTTC.

The V gene is TRBV20-1, the J gene TRBJ1-5; D unclear. Trimming removed 6 bases at V and 0 bases at J, with 9 bases between. This CDR3 has 13 residues. CDR1 is DFQATT, CDR2 SNEGSKA, per germline (reference sequence). CDR3 region: CSASHYSNQPQHF. The CDR3 DNA is TGCAGTGCCAGTCATTATAGCAATCAGCCCCAGCATTTT.

This clonotype was observed a few times. This rearrangement joins TRBV18 to TRBJ2-3; D not certain. V was pared by 6 bases and J by 2 bases, with 12 bases between. Germline V lookup: CDR1 KGHSH, CDR2 LQKENI. The CDR3 has 14 amino acids. CDR3 amino acids: CASSRVEYTDTQYF. In DNA form, the CDR3 reads TGTGCCAGCTCCCGGGTCGAATACACAGATACGCAGTATTTT.

This clonotype was counted between two and nine times. The rearrangement links TRBV4-1 to TRBJ2-1, with TRBD1 matching over 10 bases. Germline CDR1 and CDR2: MGHRA and YSYEKL. The CDR3 has 15 amino acids. V lost 1 base to trimming and J lost 7 bases; unmatched junction nucleotides: 4. CDR3 sequence reads: CASSQVGQGINEQFF. For the CDR3, the DNA is TGCGCCAGCAGCCAAGTGGGACAGGGGATTAATGAGCAGTTCTTC.

In its sample, this clonotype was seen many times. The CDR3 DNA reads TGTGCCAGCAGTTTATGGCAAAGATACCGGGACAGGGCTTCTGGGGCCAACGTCCTGACTTTC. Its translation: CASSLWQRYRDRASGANVLTF. This chain connects TRBV28 to TRBJ2-6, with 9 bases identical to TRBD1. J lost 1 base, V lost 0 bases, and 13 bases had no gene match. The length of the CDR3 is 21 residues. From germline, CDR1 is MDHEN and CDR2 SYDVKM.

This clonotype has ten or more counts. The V gene is TRBV28, the J gene TRBJ2-3; D unclear. Germline CDR1 is MDHEN and CDR2 is SYDVKM. Deletions cut 6 bases from V and 4 bases from J, with 8 bases between. The CDR3 loop spans 12 amino acids. The CDR3 nucleotides are TGTGCCAGCAGCTCCAAGTCAGATACGCAGTATTTT. Its protein product is CASSSKSDTQYF.

This clonotype was observed a handful of times. The chain uses TRBV6-6 and TRBJ2-1; D call uncertain. Germline lookup yields CDR1 MNHNY and CDR2 SVGAGI (reference sequence). The CDR3 length is 12 residues. The germline V and J ends were trimmed by 10 bases and 7 bases, with 14 bases remaining between them. Here the CDR3 DNA reads TGTGCCACCGGACGAGCGTGGAATGAGCAGTTCTTC. It yields the protein CATGRAWNEQFF.

Many counts were recorded for this clonotype. V is TRBV15 and J is TRBJ2-6; D call uncertain. V was trimmed by 3 bases and J by 0 bases, leaving 6 bases between them. Germline assignment: CDR1 LNHNV and CDR2 YYDKDF (reference sequence). The CDR3 is made up of 15 amino acids. As DNA, the CDR3 is TGTGCCACCAGCAGTGAGAGCTCTGGGGCCAACGTCCTGACTTTC. Translation: CATSSESSGANVLTF.

The gene calls are TRBV10-3 and TRBJ2-5; TRBD1 matches 8 bases. The CDR3 sequence is 16 residues long. Germline CDR1 and CDR2: ENHRY and SYGVKD. V shed 0 bases and J 3 bases; nucleotides not matched to a gene: 6. The CDR3 region is CAISESGQAFEETQYF. The CDR3, as DNA: TGTGCCATCAGTGAGTCGGGACAGGCGTTTGAAGAGACCCAGTACTTC.

This clonotype was seen ten or more times. CDR3 bases: TGCGCCAGCAGCTCTGACTACTCGAACACCGGGGAGCTGTTTTTT. Translation: CASSSDYSNTGELFF. This rearrangement joins TRBV5-1 to TRBJ2-2, with TRBD2 as a possible D gene (5 bases). V was clipped by 3 bases and J by 0 bases, with 9 bases between them. The CDR3 has 15 amino acids. The germline gives CDR1 SGHRS, CDR2 YFSETQ.

This clonotype has ten or more counts. This chain links TRBV5-1 with TRBJ2-7; 7 bases agree with TRBD1. Germline CDR1 SGHRS, CDR2 YFSETQ. This CDR3 contains 14 residues. The V segment lost 4 bases and the J segment 3 bases; nucleotides outside the gene matches: 7. CDR3 coding DNA: TGCGCCAGCAGCACCGGGGACAGAAACTACGAGCAGTACTTC. This translates into CASSTGDRNYEQYF.

This clonotype was seen a handful of times. The rearrangement joins TRBV20-1 to TRBJ2-1, with 12 bases identical to TRBD2. V lost 5 bases and J lost 7; bases outside the gene matches: 6. This CDR3 contains 14 residues. The germline V gene encodes CDR1 DFQATT and CDR2 SNEGSKA (reference sequence). For the CDR3, the DNA is TGCAGTGCTCAGACTAGCGGGAGTCGAAATGAGCAGTTCTTC. It codes for CSAQTSGSRNEQFF.

The genes are TRBV7-9 and TRBJ2-7; D uncertain. V lost 5 bases and J lost 2, with 13 bases in between. The CDR3 loop spans 14 amino acids. Looked up from germline, CDR1 is SEHNR and CDR2 is FQNEAQ (reference sequence). CDR3 region: CASSPQAGAYEQYF. The CDR3 nucleotides read TGTGCCAGCAGCCCCCAGGCAGGTGCCTACGAGCAGTACTTC.